Each of the 19 T cell receptor beta chains below was sequenced from the same sample in a study of blood T cell repertoires in COVID-19. Measured with immunoSEQ multiplex PCR; TCRdb has only the in-frame clones, and not every one. The sample contains about 200,000 clones, around nine tenths of which appear only once. What was sequenced was peripheral blood. These receptors all stem from a woman aged 40 to 50 who had recovered from COVID-19.

This chain uses TRBV25-1 with TRBJ2-7, with TRBD1 matching 9 bases. The CDR3 totals 16 residues. Germline loops: CDR1 MGHDK, CDR2 SYGVNS. V shed 3 bases, J shed 2 bases, and the junction held 8 bases outside the gene matches. The chain's CDR3 is CASSDPGQGTTYEQYF. CDR3 DNA sequence: TGTGCCAGCAGTGACCCGGGACAGGGAACTACCTACGAGCAGTACTTC.

This chain connects TRBV29-1 to TRBJ2-1; 10 bases fit TRBD2. The CDR3 spans 15 residues. Germline values: CDR1 SQVTM, CDR2 ANQGSEA. The V segment lost 5 bases and the J segment 4 bases; nucleotides outside the gene matches: 8. CDR3 amino acids: CSVPRTSGDYNEQFF. CDR3 in DNA: TGCAGCGTTCCTCGGACTAGCGGCGATTACAATGAGCAGTTCTTC.

The gene calls are TRBV5-1 and TRBJ2-1; 8 positions match TRBD2. Germline CDR1 is SGHRS and CDR2 is YFSETQ. The V segment lost 7 bases and the J segment 5 bases; nucleotides outside the gene matches: 11. The CDR3 extends over 15 amino acids. The CDR3 is CASREGGAGDNEQFF. The CDR3 DNA follows: TGCGCCAGCCGAGAAGGGGGAGCGGGGGACAATGAGCAGTTCTTC.

The rearrangement joins TRBV7-2 to TRBJ1-1; D is uncertain. The V end lost 5 bases, the J end lost 2 bases, and 12 bases lay between the germline ends. Germline loops: CDR1 SGHTA, CDR2 FQGNSA. The CDR3 is made up of 14 amino acids. The DNA for the CDR3 is TGTGCCAGCAGCCTTTACCCTGGCAACACTGAAGCTTTCTTT. Translating it yields CASSLYPGNTEAFF.

This chain links TRBV28 with TRBJ1-5; no clear D gene. Trimming took off 7 bases at V and 1 base at J, with 17 bases between the two ends. Germline V gene data show CDR1 as MDHEN and CDR2 as SYDVKM. The CDR3 runs 16 residues. CDR3 sequence reads: CASTIRVVGSNQPQHF. Written as DNA, the CDR3 is TGTGCCAGCACCATTCGGGTGGTCGGAAGCAATCAGCCCCAGCATTTT.

V is TRBV7-9 and J is TRBJ2-1; 7 bases line up with TRBD1. Germline V gives CDR1 SEHNR, CDR2 FQNEAQ (reference sequence). The CDR3 runs to 16 residues. V lost 1 base, J lost 2 bases, and 5 bases stayed unmatched. As DNA, the CDR3 is TGTGCCAGCAGCTTAGAGGGACAGCGAGCCTACAATGAGCAGTTCTTC. It is translated as CASSLEGQRAYNEQFF.

The V call is TRBV29-1, the J call TRBJ1-2; D uncertain. CDR3 length: 13 residues. Trimming pared 3 bases from V and 0 bases from J, leaving 8 bases between. Germline V gives CDR1 SQVTM, CDR2 ANQGSEA. The CDR3 DNA reads TGCAGCGTTGACGTCCGCGCTAACTATGGCTACACCTTC. Its protein is CSVDVRANYGYTF.

The rearrangement joins TRBV18 to TRBJ1-3; TRBD1 might be the D (6 bases). CDR3 size: 15 residues. CDR1 and CDR2 (germline): KGHSH, LQKENI. Trimming took off 2 bases at V and 4 bases at J, with 12 bases between the two ends. In nucleotides, the CDR3 is TGTGCCAGCTCACCAAAACAGGGCGGCGGAAACACCATATATTTT. Protein: CASSPKQGGGNTIYF. Full variable domain (remainder filled in from reference TRBV18 and TRBJ1-3): NAGVMQNPRHLVRRRGQEARLRCSPMKGHSHVYWYRQLPEEGLKFMVYLQKENIIDESGMPKERFSAEFPKEGPSILRIQQVVRGDSAAYFCASSPKQGGGNTIYFGEGSWLTVV.

Concerning this clone: Different DNA sequences within this sample yield the same CDR3. The V and J genes are TRBV11-2 and TRBJ1-2; D is ambiguous. Germline lookup yields CDR1 SGHAT and CDR2 FQNNGV. The CDR3 contains 12 residues. Trimming removed 3 bases from V and 4 bases from J, with 6 bases in between. CDR3 amino acids: CASSFGSYGYTF. The DNA of the CDR3 is TGTGCCAGCAGCTTTGGCTCCTATGGCTACACCTTC. Looking up the rest from reference TRBV11-2 and TRBJ1-2 gives the full variable domain: EAGVAQSPRYKIIEKRQSVAFWCNPISGHATLYWYQQILGQGPKLLIQFQNNGVVDDSQLPKDRFSAERLKGVDSTLKIQPAKLEDSAVYLCASSFGSYGYTFGSGTRLTVV.

The rearrangement uses TRBV3-1 (or the pseudogene TRBV3-2) and TRBJ2-2; 9 bases map to TRBD2. CDR3 size: 16 residues. The germline gives CDR1 LGHDT, CDR2 YNNKEL (reference sequence). The J segment lost 6 bases and the V segment lost 4 bases, leaving 9 bases of the junction unmatched. Here the CDR3 reads CASSPRTSADAGELFF. CDR3 DNA: TGTGCCAGCAGCCCCCGGACTAGCGCGGATGCCGGGGAGCTGTTTTTT.

The chain links TRBV20-1 to TRBJ2-5, with D maybe TRBD2 (5 bases). V lost 6 bases and J 9 bases, leaving 11 bases between the germline ends. The CDR3 covers 10 residues. The germline V gene has CDR1 DFQATT and CDR2 SNEGSKA (reference sequence). CDR3 DNA sequence: TGCAGTGCAGTAGCGCCCCCCCAGTACTTC. Its translation is CSAVAPPQYF.

The chain recombines TRBV4-3 with TRBJ1-5; TRBD1 agrees at 9 bases. This CDR3 has 16 residues. Germline-derived CDR1 and CDR2 are LGHNA and YSLEER. With 1 base clipped from V and 2 bases from J, the junction kept 3 bases outside the gene matches. CDR3 nucleotide sequence: TGCGCCAGCAGCCAAGCCTGGACAGGGGGCAATCAGCCCCAGCATTTT. Its protein product is CASSQAWTGGNQPQHF.

The chain couples TRBV7-2 to TRBJ2-7; 8 bases align to TRBD2. Germline CDR1 SGHTA, CDR2 FQGNSA. V shed 5 bases, J shed 3 bases, and the junction held 9 bases outside the gene matches. The CDR3 loop spans 15 amino acids. The CDR3 nucleotides read TGTGCCAGCAGCCCCTCGAGCGGGAGATTCTACGAGCAGTACTTC. Translation gives CASSPSSGRFYEQYF.

The CDR3, as DNA: TGCAGCGCACTCTTAAACACCATATATTTT. Amino acid sequence: CSALLNTIYF. The V and J genes are TRBV29-1 and TRBJ1-3; D is uncertain. Looked up from germline, CDR1 is SQVTM and CDR2 is ANQGSEA. V lost 7 bases to trimming and J lost 6 bases, with 7 bases between them. CDR3 size: 10 residues.

V usage is TRBV7-9 and J usage is TRBJ2-2, with D tentatively TRBD2 (5 bases). The CDR3 is made up of 12 amino acids. Trimming left V 9 bases short and J 2 bases short, with 7 bases between. CDR1 is SEHNR and CDR2 is FQNEAQ in the germline V gene (reference sequence). This chain's CDR3 is CARGSNTGELFF. The CDR3 bases are TGTGCCAGGGGGAGTAACACCGGGGAGCTGTTTTTT. The full variable domain, rest sourced from reference TRBV7-9 and TRBJ2-2, is DTGVSQNPRHKITKRGQNVTFRCDPISEHNRLYWYRQTLGQGPEFLTYFQNEAQLEKSRLLSDRFSAERPKGSFSTLEIQRTEQGDSAMYLCARGSNTGELFFGEGSRLTVL.

J is TRBJ1-5 and V is TRBV15; no clear D gene. The V gene lost 1 base and the J gene lost 2 bases, with 9 bases spanning the gap. The CDR3 is made up of 15 amino acids. Germline-derived CDR1 and CDR2 are LNHNV and YYDKDF (reference sequence). The CDR3 nucleotides are TGTGCCACCAGCAGAGGGCCCGGGGGCAATCAGCCCCAGCATTTT. Its translation: CATSRGPGGNQPQHF.

CDR3: CASSPYFGTDTQYF. CDR3 DNA sequence: TGTGCCAGCAGCCCATACTTCGGGACAGATACGCAGTATTTT. The chain is built from TRBV4-2 and TRBJ2-3; D remains unclear. The CDR3 loop spans 14 amino acids. The germline V gene has CDR1 LGHNA and CDR2 YNFKEQ. V lost 4 bases and J lost 3, with 11 bases in between.

This chain links TRBV12-3 or TRBV12-4 with TRBJ1-2; no clear D gene. The ends were cut back, 3 bases at V and 8 bases at J, with 13 bases in the middle. CDR3 length equals 13 residues. The chain's CDR3 is CASSFPNSRGYTF. The CDR3 DNA reads TGTGCCAGCAGTTTTCCCAATAGTCGGGGCTACACCTTC.

J is TRBJ2-2 and V is TRBV18, with a weak D call TRBD2 (5 bases). Trimming left V 5 bases short and J 2 bases short, with 12 bases between. The CDR3 is 15 amino acids. Germline V gene sequence: CDR1 KGHSH, CDR2 LQKENI. The chain's CDR3 is CASSTDSLNTGELFF. Written as DNA, the CDR3 is TGTGCCAGCTCAACGGACTCTCTAAACACCGGGGAGCTGTTTTTT.